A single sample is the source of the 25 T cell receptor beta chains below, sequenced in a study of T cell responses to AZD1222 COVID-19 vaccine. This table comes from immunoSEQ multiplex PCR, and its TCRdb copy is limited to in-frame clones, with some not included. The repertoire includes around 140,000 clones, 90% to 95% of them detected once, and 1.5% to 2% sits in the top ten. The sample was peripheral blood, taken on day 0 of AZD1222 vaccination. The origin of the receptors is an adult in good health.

The DNA for the CDR3 is TGTGCCTGGAGTGTACTAAGATCGGGATCACCCCTCCACTTT. Its translation is CAWSVLRSGSPLHF. V usage is TRBV30 and J usage is TRBJ1-6, with unresolved D. Looked up from germline, CDR1 is GTSNPN and CDR2 is SVGIG (reference sequence). This CDR3 is built from 14 residues. Trimming left V 0 bases short and J 10 bases short, with 13 bases between.

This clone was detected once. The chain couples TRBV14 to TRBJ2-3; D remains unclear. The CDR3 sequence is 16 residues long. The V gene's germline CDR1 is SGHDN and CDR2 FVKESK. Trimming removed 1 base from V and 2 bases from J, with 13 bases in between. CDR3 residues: CASSQARRIITDTQYF. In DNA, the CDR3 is TGTGCCAGCAGCCAAGCGCGGCGGATCATCACAGATACGCAGTATTTT.

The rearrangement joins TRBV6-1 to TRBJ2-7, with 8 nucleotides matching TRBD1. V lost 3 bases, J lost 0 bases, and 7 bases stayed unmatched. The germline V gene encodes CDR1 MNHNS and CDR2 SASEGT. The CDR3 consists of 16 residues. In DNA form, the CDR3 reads TGTGCCAGCAGTGAGCTGGGACAGGCCTACTCCTACGAGCAGTACTTC. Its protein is CASSELGQAYSYEQYF.

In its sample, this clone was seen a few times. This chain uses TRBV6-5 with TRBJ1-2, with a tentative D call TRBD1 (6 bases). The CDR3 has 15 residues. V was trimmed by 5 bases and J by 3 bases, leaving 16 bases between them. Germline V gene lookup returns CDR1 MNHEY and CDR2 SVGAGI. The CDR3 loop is CASSNRDTLHYGYTF. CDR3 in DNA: TGTGCCAGCAGTAACCGGGACACCTTACACTATGGCTACACCTTC.

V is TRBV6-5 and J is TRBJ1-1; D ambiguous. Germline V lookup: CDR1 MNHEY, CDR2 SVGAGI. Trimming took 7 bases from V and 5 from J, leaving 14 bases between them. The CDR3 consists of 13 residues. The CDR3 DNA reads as TGTGCCAGCACAATAGGCCAGTGGACTGAAGCTTTCTTT. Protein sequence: CASTIGQWTEAFF.

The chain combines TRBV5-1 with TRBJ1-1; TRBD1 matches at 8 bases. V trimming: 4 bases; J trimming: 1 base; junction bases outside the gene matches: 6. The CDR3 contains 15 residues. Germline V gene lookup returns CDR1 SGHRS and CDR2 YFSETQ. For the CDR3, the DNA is TGCGCCAGCAGCCTAAGGACAGGGAAGAACACTGAAGCTTTCTTT. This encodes CASSLRTGKNTEAFF.

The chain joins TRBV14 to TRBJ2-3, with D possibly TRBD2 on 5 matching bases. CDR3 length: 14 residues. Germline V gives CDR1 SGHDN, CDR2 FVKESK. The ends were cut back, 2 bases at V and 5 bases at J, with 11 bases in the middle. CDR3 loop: CASSQRAGGDTQYF. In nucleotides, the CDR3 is TGTGCCAGCAGCCAACGTGCGGGTGGAGATACGCAGTATTTT.

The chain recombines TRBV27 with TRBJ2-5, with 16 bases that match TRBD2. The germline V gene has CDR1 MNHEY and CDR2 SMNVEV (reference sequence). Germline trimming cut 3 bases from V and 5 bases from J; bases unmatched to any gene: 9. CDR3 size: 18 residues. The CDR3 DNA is TGTGCCAGCAGTTTGGGACTAGCGGGAGGGCGGTCGTTGGAGACCCAGTACTTC. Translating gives CASSLGLAGGRSLETQYF.

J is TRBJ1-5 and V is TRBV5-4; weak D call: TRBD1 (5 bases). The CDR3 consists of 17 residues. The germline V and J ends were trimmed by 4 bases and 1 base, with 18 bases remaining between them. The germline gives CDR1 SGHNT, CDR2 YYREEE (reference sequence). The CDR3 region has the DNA TGTGCCAGCAGCAAAGGGGACCCCCGGGGCAGCAATCAGCCCCAGCATTTT. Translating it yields CASSKGDPRGSNQPQHF. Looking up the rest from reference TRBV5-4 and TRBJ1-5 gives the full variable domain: ETGVTQSPTHLIKTRGQQVTLRCSSQSGHNTVSWYQQALGQGPQFIFQYYREEENGRGNFPPRFSGLQFPNYSSELNVNALELDDSALYLCASSKGDPRGSNQPQHFGDGTRLSIL.

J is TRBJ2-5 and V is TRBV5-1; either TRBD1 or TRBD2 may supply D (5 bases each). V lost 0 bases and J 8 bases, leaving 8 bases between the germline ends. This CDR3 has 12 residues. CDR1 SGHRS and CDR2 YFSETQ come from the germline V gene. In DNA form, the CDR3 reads TGCGCCAGCAGCTTGGCCCGGGACACCCAGTACTTC. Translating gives CASSLARDTQYF.

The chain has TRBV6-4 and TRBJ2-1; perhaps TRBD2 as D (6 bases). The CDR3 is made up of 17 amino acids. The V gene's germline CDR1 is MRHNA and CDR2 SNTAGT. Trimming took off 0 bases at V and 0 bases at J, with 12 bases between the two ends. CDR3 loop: CASSDSRGLSSYNEQFF. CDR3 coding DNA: TGTGCCAGCAGTGACTCTCGGGGGTTGAGCTCCTACAATGAGCAGTTCTTC.

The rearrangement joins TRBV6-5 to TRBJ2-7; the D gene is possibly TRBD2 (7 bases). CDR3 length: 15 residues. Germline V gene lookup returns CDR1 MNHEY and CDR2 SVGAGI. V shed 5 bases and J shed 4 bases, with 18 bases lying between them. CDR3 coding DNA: TGTGCCAGCAGTCACAAGGGGGGGCGTCAGTACGAGCAGTACTTC. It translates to CASSHKGGRQYEQYF.

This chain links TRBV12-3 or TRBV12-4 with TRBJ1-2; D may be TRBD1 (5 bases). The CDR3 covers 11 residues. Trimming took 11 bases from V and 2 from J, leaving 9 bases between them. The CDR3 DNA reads TGTGCCCTCAGGGAAAACTATGGCTACACCTTC. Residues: CALRENYGYTF.

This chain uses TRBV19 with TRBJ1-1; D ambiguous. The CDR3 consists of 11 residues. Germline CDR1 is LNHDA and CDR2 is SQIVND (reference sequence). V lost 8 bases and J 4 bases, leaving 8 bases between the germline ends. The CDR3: CASQDFTEAFF. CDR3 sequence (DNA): TGTGCCAGTCAGGACTTCACTGAAGCTTTCTTT.

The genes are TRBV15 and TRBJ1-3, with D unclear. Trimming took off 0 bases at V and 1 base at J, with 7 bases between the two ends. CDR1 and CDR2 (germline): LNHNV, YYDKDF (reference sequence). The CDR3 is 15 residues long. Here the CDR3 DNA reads TGTGCCACCAGCAGAGATCCCGGATCTGGAAACACCATATATTTT. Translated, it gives CATSRDPGSGNTIYF.

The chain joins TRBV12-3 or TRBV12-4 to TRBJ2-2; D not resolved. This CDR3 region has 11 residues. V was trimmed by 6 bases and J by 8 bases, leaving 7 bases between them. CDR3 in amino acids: CASSPKGELFF. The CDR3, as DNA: TGTGCCAGCAGCCCCAAGGGGGAGCTGTTTTTT.

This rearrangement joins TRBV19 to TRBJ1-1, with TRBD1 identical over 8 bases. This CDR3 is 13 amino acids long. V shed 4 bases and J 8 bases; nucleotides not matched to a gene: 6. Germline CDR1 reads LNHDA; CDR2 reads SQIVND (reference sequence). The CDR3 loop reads CASSSDRGLEAFF. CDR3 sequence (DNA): TGTGCCAGTAGTAGTGACAGGGGACTAGAAGCTTTCTTT.

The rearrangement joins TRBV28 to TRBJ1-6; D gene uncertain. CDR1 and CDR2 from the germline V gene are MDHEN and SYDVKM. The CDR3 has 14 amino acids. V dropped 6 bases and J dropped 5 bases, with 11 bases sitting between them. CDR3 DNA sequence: TGTGCCAGCAGAGCCGGGAGCAATAATTCACCCCTCCACTTT. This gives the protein CASRAGSNNSPLHF.

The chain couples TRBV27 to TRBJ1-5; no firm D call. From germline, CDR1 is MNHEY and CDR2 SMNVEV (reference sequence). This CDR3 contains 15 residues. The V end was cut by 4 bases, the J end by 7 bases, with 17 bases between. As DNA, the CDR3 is TGTGCCAGCAGTTCTGGTGCCGGGGTCAGGCAGCCCCAGCATTTT. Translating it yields CASSSGAGVRQPQHF.

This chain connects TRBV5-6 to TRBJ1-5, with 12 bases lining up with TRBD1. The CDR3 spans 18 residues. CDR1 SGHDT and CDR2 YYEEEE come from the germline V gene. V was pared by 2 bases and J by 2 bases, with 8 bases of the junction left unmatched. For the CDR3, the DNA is TGTGCCAGCAGCTTCCGGGACAGGGGGCGTATAGGCAATCAGCCCCAGCATTTT. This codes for CASSFRDRGRIGNQPQHF.

The CDR3 loop reads CASSRSGTSGAWGEQYF. In nucleotides, the CDR3 is TGTGCCAGCTCACGATCCGGGACTAGCGGGGCGTGGGGAGAGCAGTACTTC. This chain uses TRBV18 with TRBJ2-7, with 13 bases matching TRBD2. There are 17 residues in the CDR3. Losses at the gene ends were 4 bases for V and 7 bases for J; bases not matched to a gene: 13. Germline V gene data show CDR1 as KGHSH and CDR2 as LQKENI.

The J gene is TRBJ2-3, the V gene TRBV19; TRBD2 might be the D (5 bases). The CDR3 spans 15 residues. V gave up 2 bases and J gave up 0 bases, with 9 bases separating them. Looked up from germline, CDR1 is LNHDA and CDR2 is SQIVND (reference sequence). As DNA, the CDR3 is TGTGCCAGTAGTATAAGGACTCCAAGCACAGATACGCAGTATTTT. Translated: CASSIRTPSTDTQYF.

The chain's CDR3 is CASSFRGKGTEAFF. The CDR3 region has the DNA TGTGCCAGCAGCTTCAGGGGTAAGGGCACTGAAGCTTTCTTT. V and J are TRBV11-3 and TRBJ1-1, with a tentative D call TRBD1 (6 bases). Germline lookup yields CDR1 SGHNT and CDR2 YENEEA. This CDR3 has 14 residues. Trimming stripped 3 bases from V and 4 bases from J, with 12 bases between.

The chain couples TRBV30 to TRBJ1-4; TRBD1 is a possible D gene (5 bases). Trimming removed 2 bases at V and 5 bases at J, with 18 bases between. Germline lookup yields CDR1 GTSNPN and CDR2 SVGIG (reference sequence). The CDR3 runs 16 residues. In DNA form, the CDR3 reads TGTGCCTGGAGTACCGGGGCAAGGGGTTCGAATGAAAAACTGTTTTTT. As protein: CAWSTGARGSNEKLFF.

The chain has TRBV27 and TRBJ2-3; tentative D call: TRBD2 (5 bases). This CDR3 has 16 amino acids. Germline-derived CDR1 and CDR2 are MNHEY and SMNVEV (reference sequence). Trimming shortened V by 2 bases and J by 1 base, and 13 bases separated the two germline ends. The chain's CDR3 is CASSLGSGHRTDTQYF. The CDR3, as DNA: TGTGCCAGCAGTTTAGGGAGTGGGCACCGCACAGATACGCAGTATTTT.